In this sample, the clone carrying this TCR beta chain turned up many times. The target antigen is unknown. CDR3 size: 19 residues. The junction had 14 bases not matched to a gene; V was cut back by 5 bases and J by 1 base. Germline lookup yields CDR1 SGHRS and CDR2 YFSETQ. This specimen comes from a study of CD8 T cells in ankylosing spondylitis. Study results and limitations: A TCR beta motif of fewer than ten highly homologous variants seemed to mark ankylosing spondylitis blood.

In making TCR beta libraries, quantitative 5'-RACE with molecular barcodes was used. In TCRdb, the 5' RACE reads were re-called with MiXCR into one record per CDR3 protein. The table shows about 44,000 distinct CDR3 sequences, with approximately 10% occurring only once. This TCR came from a male donor with ankylosing spondylitis or in good health (not recorded which). This sequence joins TRBV5-1 and TRBJ2-1, with 11 nucleotides matching TRBD2. Sequenced sample: blood, either unsorted or a sorted T cell fraction (not recorded which). The CDR3 DNA sequence: TGCGCCAGCAGGTCCGCCGATCCTTTAGCGGGGGGGTCCTACAATGAGCAGTTCTTC. This sequence encodes CASRSADPLAGGSYNEQFF.